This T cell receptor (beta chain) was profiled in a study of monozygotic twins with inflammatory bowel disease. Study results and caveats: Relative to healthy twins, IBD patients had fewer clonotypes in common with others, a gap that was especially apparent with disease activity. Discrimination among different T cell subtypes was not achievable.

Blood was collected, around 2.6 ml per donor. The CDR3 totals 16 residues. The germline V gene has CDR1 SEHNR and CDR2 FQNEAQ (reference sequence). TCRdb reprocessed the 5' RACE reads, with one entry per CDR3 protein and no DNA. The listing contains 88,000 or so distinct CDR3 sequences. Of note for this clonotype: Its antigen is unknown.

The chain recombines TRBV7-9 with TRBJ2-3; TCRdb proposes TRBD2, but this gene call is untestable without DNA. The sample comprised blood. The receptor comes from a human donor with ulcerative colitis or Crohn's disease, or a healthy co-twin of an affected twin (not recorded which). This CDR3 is CASSPKSGDTTDTQYF. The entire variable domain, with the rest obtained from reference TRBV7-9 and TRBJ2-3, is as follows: DTGVSQNPRHKITKRGQNVTFRCDPISEHNRLYWYRQTLGQGPEFLTYFQNEAQLEKSRLLSDRFSAERPKGSFSTLEIQRTEQGDSAMYLCASSPKSGDTTDTQYFGPGTRLTVL.